The entry that follows covers one TCR beta chain sequence. Its matching antigen is unknown. V lost 4 bases and J 4 bases, leaving 14 bases between the germline ends. Looked up from germline, CDR1 is LNHDA and CDR2 is SQIVND (reference sequence). The CDR3 is 15 residues long. Recipients boosted at about 4 weeks or about 12 weeks are pooled. The source of the sample is a study of T cell responses to AZD1222 COVID-19 vaccine. Broader study findings: Reportedly, nearly half of unique spike TCRs recognized epitopes outside B.1.351/B.1.1.7 mutations.

Only in-frame clones appear in the TCRdb table, and some are missing; sequencing was by immunoSEQ multiplex PCR. The sample holds some 150,000 clones; approximately 92% are singletons and the top ten take approximately 3.3%. The chain recombines TRBV19 with TRBJ2-1, with D perhaps matching TRBD1 or TRBD2 (5 bases each). The clonotype comes from an adult who received the AZD1222 COVID-19 vaccine. Sequencing used peripheral blood, obtained 28 days after the second AZD1222 dose. CDR3 in DNA: TGTGCCAGTAGTAATTTGGGGGAGTCATACAATGAGCAGTTCTTC. Translating it yields CASSNLGESYNEQFF.